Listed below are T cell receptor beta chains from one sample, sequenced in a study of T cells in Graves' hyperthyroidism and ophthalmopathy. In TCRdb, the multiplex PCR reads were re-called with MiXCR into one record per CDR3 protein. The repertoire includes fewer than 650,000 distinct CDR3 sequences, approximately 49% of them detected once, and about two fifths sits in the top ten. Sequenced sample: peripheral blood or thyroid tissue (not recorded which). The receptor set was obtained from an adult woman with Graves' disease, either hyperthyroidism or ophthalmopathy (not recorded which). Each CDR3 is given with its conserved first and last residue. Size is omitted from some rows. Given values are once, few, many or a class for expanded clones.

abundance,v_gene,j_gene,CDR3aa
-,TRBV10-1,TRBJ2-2,CASTIPRDRTTGELFF
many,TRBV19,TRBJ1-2,CASSLPGSGYTF
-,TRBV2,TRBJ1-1,CSTRQGNTEAFF
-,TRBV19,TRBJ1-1,CASASGGAAVTEAFF
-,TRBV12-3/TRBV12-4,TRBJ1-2,CASSFIIDPNGGYGYTF
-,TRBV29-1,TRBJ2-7,CSSQGTDDEQYF
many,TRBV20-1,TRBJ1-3,CSARDRGNTIYF
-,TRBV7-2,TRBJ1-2,CASSPMGAGNTF
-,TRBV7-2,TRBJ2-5,CASSATSRGKQETQYF
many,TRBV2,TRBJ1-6,CASSQGAGSPLHF
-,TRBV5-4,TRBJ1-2,CASSLGVVSNYGYTF
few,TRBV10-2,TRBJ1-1,CASSEIRGVAEAFF
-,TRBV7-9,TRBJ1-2,CASSPQSRGSYTF
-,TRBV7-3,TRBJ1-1,CASSLQGASTEAFF
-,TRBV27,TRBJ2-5,CASSSLSREGQETQYF
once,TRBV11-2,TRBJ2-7,CASSESFFRGYEQYF
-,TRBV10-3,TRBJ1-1,CAIKQQGVDTEAFF
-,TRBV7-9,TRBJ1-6,CASSPSDGGLNSPLHF
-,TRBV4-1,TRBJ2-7,CASSQVSLSDYEQYF
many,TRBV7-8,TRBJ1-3,CASSLAGSGNTIYF
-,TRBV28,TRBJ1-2,CASSLQKSYGYTF
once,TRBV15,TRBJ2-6,CASNRQGAGANVLTF
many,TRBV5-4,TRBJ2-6,CASSPTGELSGANVLTF
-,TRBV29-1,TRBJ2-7,CSVEERTARSYEQYF
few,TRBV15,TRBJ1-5,CATSRDRGDYQPQHF
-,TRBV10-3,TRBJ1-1,CAISATEMPNTEAFF
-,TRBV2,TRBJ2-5,CARTEEGLPKTQYF
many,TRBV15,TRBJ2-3,CATSRGVKRSGEDTQYF
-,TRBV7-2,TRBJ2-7,CASSIRPTGTYEQYF
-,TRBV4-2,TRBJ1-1,CASSQRERNTEAFF
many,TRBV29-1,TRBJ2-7,CSVGTSGRGGEQYF
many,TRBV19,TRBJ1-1,CASSKTGTGITEAFF
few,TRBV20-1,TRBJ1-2,CSAIDNYGYTF
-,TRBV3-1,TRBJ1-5,CASSQDAFNQPQHF
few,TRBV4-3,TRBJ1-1,CASSQDSSGSGEAFF
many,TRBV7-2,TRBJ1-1,CASSPGRSSTEAFF
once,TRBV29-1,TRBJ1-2,CSVRRQTNYGYTF
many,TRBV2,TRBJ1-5,CASTSGRPRSGGPQHF
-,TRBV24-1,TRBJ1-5,CATSEEGPNQPQHF
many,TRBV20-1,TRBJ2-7,CSATDGGYEQYF
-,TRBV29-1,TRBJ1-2,CSVWGEGRGNYGYTF
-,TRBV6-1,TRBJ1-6,CASSITGASPLHF
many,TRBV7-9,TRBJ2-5,CASSLWIRPGKETQYF
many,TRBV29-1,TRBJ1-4,CSVEINGFGEKLFF